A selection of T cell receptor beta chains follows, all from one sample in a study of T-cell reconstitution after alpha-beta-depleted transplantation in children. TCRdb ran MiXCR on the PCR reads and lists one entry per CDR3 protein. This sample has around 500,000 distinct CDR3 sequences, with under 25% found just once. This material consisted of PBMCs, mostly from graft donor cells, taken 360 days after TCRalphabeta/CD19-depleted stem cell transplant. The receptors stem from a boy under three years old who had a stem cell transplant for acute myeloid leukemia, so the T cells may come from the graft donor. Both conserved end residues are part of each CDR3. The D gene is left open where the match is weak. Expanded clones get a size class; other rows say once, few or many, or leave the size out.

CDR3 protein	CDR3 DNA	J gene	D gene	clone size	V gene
CASSPPGEDTQYF	TGTGCCAGCAGCCCTCCAGGGGAAGATACGCAGTATTTT	TRBJ2-3	NA	few	TRBV7-9
CASSQDEGGYEQYF	TGCGCCAGCAGCCAAGACGAAGGGGGGTACGAGCAGTACTTC	TRBJ2-7	NA	NA	TRBV4-3
CASSFKRGADNEQFF	TGTGCCAGCAGTTTTAAGCGGGGGGCGGACAATGAGCAGTTCTTC	TRBJ2-1	TRBD2	many	TRBV12-3/TRBV12-4
CASSLPPRQKMYQETQYF	TGCGCCAGCAGCCTCCCACCCAGACAGAAAATGTACCAAGAGACCCAGTACTTC	TRBJ2-5	NA	NA	TRBV5-1
CASSYSIAGGPGNEQFF	TGTGCCAGCAGTTACTCGATAGCGGGGGGGCCGGGGAATGAGCAGTTCTTC	TRBJ2-1	TRBD2	many	TRBV6-5
CASSSGTGGPIEAFF	TGTGCCAGCAGTTCCGGGACAGGGGGCCCGATTGAAGCTTTCTTT	TRBJ1-1	TRBD1	many	TRBV6-5
CSASGSGAIWDNEQFF	TGCAGTGCTTCAGGGTCAGGGGCGATTTGGGACAATGAGCAGTTCTTC	TRBJ2-1	NA	few	TRBV20-1
CASSVVRAGGSYNEQFF	TGTGCCAGCAGCGTAGTCCGAGCGGGGGGTAGTTACAATGAGCAGTTCTTC	TRBJ2-1	TRBD2	NA	TRBV9
CASSPDDGNTEAFF	TGCGCCAGCAGCCCCGATGACGGGAACACTGAAGCTTTCTTT	TRBJ1-1	NA	NA	TRBV5-1
CASSPRRDTYNEQFF	TGTGCCAGCAGCCCCCGGAGGGATACATACAATGAGCAGTTCTTC	TRBJ2-1	NA	many	TRBV7-8
CASARPGQEGKNEQYF	TGTGCTAGTGCCAGACCCGGACAGGAGGGCAAGAATGAGCAGTACTTC	TRBJ2-7	NA	NA	TRBV12-5